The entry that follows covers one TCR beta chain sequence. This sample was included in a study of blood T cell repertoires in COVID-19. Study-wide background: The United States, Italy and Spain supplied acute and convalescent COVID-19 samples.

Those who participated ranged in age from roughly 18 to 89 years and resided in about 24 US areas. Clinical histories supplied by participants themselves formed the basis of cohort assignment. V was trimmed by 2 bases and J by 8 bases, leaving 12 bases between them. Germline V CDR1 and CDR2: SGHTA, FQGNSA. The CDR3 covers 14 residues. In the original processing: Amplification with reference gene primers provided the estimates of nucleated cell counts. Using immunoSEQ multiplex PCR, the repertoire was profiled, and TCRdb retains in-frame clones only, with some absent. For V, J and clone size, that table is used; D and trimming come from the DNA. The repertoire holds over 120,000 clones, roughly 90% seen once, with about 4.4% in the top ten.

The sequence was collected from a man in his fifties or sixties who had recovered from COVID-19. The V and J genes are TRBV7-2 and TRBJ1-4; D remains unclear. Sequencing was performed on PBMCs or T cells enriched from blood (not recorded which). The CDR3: CASSLKGGGEKLFF. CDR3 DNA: TGTGCCAGCAGCTTAAAAGGTGGAGGAGAAAAACTGTTTTTT.